This entry lists 20 T cell receptor beta chains sequenced from one sample in a study of blood T cell repertoires in COVID-19. The assay was immunoSEQ multiplex PCR, and TCRdb's table has in-frame clones only and misses some. This sample has some 75,000 clones, with around 89% found just once. Sequenced sample: peripheral blood. These receptors all stem from a man between 60 and 75 years old with acute or convalescent COVID-19.

V gene TRBV6-6 combines with J gene TRBJ2-6; a possible D gene is TRBD2 (6 bases). V lost 6 bases and J 4 bases, leaving 16 bases between the germline ends. Germline V gene sequence: CDR1 MNHNY, CDR2 SVGAGI (reference sequence). The CDR3 extends over 16 amino acids. CDR3 in amino acids: CASSPLGGSGANVLTF. The CDR3 nucleotides are TGTGCCAGCAGCCCCTTGGGGGGTTCCGGGGCCAACGTCCTGACTTTC.

The rearrangement links TRBV29-1 to TRBJ2-7, with D perhaps TRBD2 (5 bases). Germline V gives CDR1 SQVTM, CDR2 ANQGSEA. V lost 4 bases and J lost 4, with 8 bases in between. CDR3 length equals 11 residues. Here the CDR3 DNA reads TGCAGCGTTGTAACGGGGTACGAGCAGTACTTC. It specifies CSVVTGYEQYF.

This chain uses TRBV18 with TRBJ1-2; no firm D call. This CDR3 is 12 amino acids long. Germline V gives CDR1 KGHSH, CDR2 LQKENI. The V end was cut by 3 bases, the J end by 8 bases, with 10 bases between. The chain's CDR3 is CASSPGGGGYTF. DNA of the CDR3: TGTGCCAGCTCACCCGGAGGAGGCGGCTACACCTTC.

The chain combines TRBV29-1 with TRBJ1-1; the match to TRBD1 covers 10 bases. Germline CDR1 is SQVTM and CDR2 is ANQGSEA. Trimming removed 4 bases from V and 6 bases from J; junction bases left unmatched: 5. The CDR3 is 13 amino acids. CDR3 nucleotide sequence: TGCAGCGTTGCTGACAGGGGGCGGGCTGAAGCTTTCTTT. Translating it yields CSVADRGRAEAFF.

The chain carries TRBV5-1 and TRBJ2-6, with TRBD1 matching over 9 bases. The CDR3 loop spans 16 amino acids. V was pared by 0 bases and J by 2 bases, with 0 bases of the junction left unmatched. Germline V CDR1 and CDR2: SGHRS, YFSETQ. Here the CDR3 DNA reads TGCGCCAGCAGCTTGGGGGACAGGGCTGGGGCCAACGTCCTGACTTTC. Residues: CASSLGDRAGANVLTF.

This CDR3 reads CASSMTGESNQPQHF. The DNA of the CDR3 is TGTGCCAGTAGCATGACAGGGGAGAGCAATCAGCCCCAGCATTTT. This sequence joins TRBV19 and TRBJ1-5, with TRBD1 identical over 8 bases. CDR1 is LNHDA and CDR2 is SQIVND in the germline V gene (reference sequence). This CDR3 is 15 amino acids long. V gave up 6 bases and J gave up 1 base; unmatched junction bases: 5.

This chain uses TRBV2 with TRBJ2-7; no firm D call. The CDR3 consists of 13 residues. Trimming took 3 bases from V and 5 from J, leaving 11 bases between them. Germline values: CDR1 SNHLY, CDR2 FYNNEI. CDR3 bases: TGTGCCAGCAGTGACCAACCTTTAGACGAGCAGTACTTC. Translation gives CASSDQPLDEQYF. The full variable domain, with the rest looked up from reference TRBV2 and TRBJ2-7, is EPEVTQTPSHQVTQMGQEVILRCVPISNHLYFYWYRQILGQKVEFLVSFYNNEISEKSEIFDDQFSVERPDGSNFTLKIRSTKLEDSAMYFCASSDQPLDEQYFGPGTRLTVT.

The chain is built from TRBV28 and TRBJ2-3; 12 nucleotides align to TRBD1. V dropped 6 bases and J dropped 0; count of bases not matched to a gene: 10. Germline V gene data show CDR1 as MDHEN and CDR2 as SYDVKM. The CDR3 is made up of 18 amino acids. The DNA of the CDR3 is TGTGCCAGCAGGGGACAGGGGGCTAGCGGCTTTAGCACAGATACGCAGTATTTT. Translated: CASRGQGASGFSTDTQYF.

This clone appeared once. This sequence joins TRBV6-1 and TRBJ2-1; TRBD2 matches 9 bases. CDR1 and CDR2 (germline): MNHNS, SASEGT. The CDR3 contains 15 residues. V gave up 2 bases and J gave up 6 bases; unmatched junction bases: 5. The CDR3 coding sequence is TGTGCCAGCAGTGAACTAAGCGGGGGGTTCAATGAGCAGTTCTTC. Translated, it gives CASSELSGGFNEQFF.

J is TRBJ1-2 and V is TRBV19; D remains ambiguous. With 1 base removed from V and 8 bases from J, the gap between germline ends came to 8 bases. This CDR3 contains 12 residues. The germline gives CDR1 LNHDA, CDR2 SQIVND (reference sequence). In DNA form, the CDR3 reads TGTGCCAGTAGTATAGTCTCCGGGGGCTACACCTTC. It is translated as CASSIVSGGYTF.

The CDR3 DNA follows: TGTGCCAGTAGTATAGATTCCAGCGGGGTGGAGACCCAGTACTTC. Translation: CASSIDSSGVETQYF. The chain carries TRBV19 and TRBJ2-5; 7 nucleotides match TRBD2. Germline lookup yields CDR1 LNHDA and CDR2 SQIVND (reference sequence). J lost 5 bases, V lost 0 bases, and 6 bases had no gene match. CDR3 length: 15 amino acids.

This sequence joins TRBV2 and TRBJ2-5; 7 nucleotides match TRBD1. The CDR3 length is 16 residues. The germline gives CDR1 SNHLY, CDR2 FYNNEI. With V trimmed by 4 bases and J by 1 base, 9 bases remained unmatched. As DNA, the CDR3 is TGTGCCAGCAGTGCCACCATACGACAGGGCCAAGAGACCCAGTACTTC. Translation gives CASSATIRQGQETQYF.

The V call is TRBV10-3, the J call TRBJ2-4; TRBD1 agrees at 10 bases. CDR1 ENHRY and CDR2 SYGVKD come from the germline V gene. The V gene end was trimmed by 6 bases and the J gene end by 5 bases; junction bases not matched to a gene: 4. This CDR3 has 14 residues. CDR3 in amino acids: CAISLTGGENIQYF. The CDR3 DNA sequence: TGTGCCATCAGCCTGACAGGGGGCGAAAACATTCAGTACTTC.

At least ten counts were recorded for this clone. The V and J genes are TRBV5-1 and TRBJ1-1; 7 bases are a match to TRBD1. V shed 4 bases and J 2 bases; nucleotides not matched to a gene: 5. CDR1 is SGHRS, CDR2 YFSETQ, per germline. CDR3 length: 14 amino acids. CDR3 DNA sequence: TGCGCCAGCAGCAGGGGACAGTCCAACACTGAAGCTTTCTTT. This sequence encodes CASSRGQSNTEAFF.

This chain joins TRBV24-1 and TRBJ1-4; TRBD1 might be the D (5 bases). The CDR3 runs to 13 residues. Per the germline V gene, CDR1 is KGHDR and CDR2 is SFDVKD. The ends were cut back, 4 bases at V and 6 bases at J, with 8 bases in the middle. The CDR3 is CATSDPTDEKLFF. CDR3 sequence (DNA): TGTGCCACCAGTGACCCGACAGATGAAAAACTGTTTTTT.

This clone was found once. The gene calls are TRBV5-5 and TRBJ2-3; TRBD1 is a possible D gene (5 bases). The CDR3 contains 15 residues. CDR1 is SGHKS, CDR2 YYEKEE, per germline (reference sequence). V was pared by 0 bases and J by 5 bases, with 13 bases between. CDR3 amino acids: CASSLEGLVGDTQYF. CDR3 bases: TGTGCCAGCAGCTTGGAGGGGCTTGTTGGAGATACGCAGTATTTT.

The chain joins TRBV7-7 to TRBJ2-1, with TRBD2 matching 11 bases. Germline values: CDR1 SSHAT, CDR2 FNYEAQ (reference sequence). The CDR3 spans 15 residues. Trimming removed 2 bases from V and 6 bases from J; junction bases left unmatched: 3. The CDR3 DNA reads as TGTGCCAGCAGCTTAAGTCTAGCGGGGGGCAATGAGCAGTTCTTC. Its translation is CASSLSLAGGNEQFF.

V and J are TRBV7-8 and TRBJ1-1; possible D gene TRBD1, 6 bases. V was trimmed by 3 bases and J by 2 bases, leaving 13 bases between them. Germline lookup yields CDR1 SGHVS and CDR2 FQNEAQ. CDR3 length: 15 residues. CDR3 coding DNA: TGTGCCAGCAGCTTTAAAAGGACAGCCAACACTGAAGCTTTCTTT. Protein: CASSFKRTANTEAFF.

This clone was found a few times. The chain links TRBV28 to TRBJ1-5; D possibly corresponds to TRBD1 (6 bases). Between the trimmed V and J ends, which lost 8 bases and 5 bases, there was a span of 10 bases. This CDR3 is built from 12 residues. Germline CDR1 reads MDHEN; CDR2 reads SYDVKM. CDR3 bases: TGTGCCAGCGGACAGCCCCATCAGCCCCAGCATTTT. Translated, it gives CASGQPHQPQHF. The full variable domain, rest sourced from reference TRBV28 and TRBJ1-5, is DVKVTQSSRYLVKRTGEKVFLECVQDMDHENMFWYRQDPGLGLRLIYFSYDVKMKEKGDIPEGYSVSREKKERFSLILESASTNQTSMYLCASGQPHQPQHFGDGTRLSIL.

V usage is TRBV9 and J usage is TRBJ2-1; tentative D call: TRBD1 (6 bases). CDR1 is SGDLS and CDR2 is YYNGEE in the germline V gene. Trimming cost V 2 bases and J 4 bases, with 10 bases left between them. This CDR3 has 14 amino acids. For the CDR3, the DNA is TGTGCCAGCAGCGTGACAGGAGCATACAATGAGCAGTTCTTC. Protein: CASSVTGAYNEQFF.